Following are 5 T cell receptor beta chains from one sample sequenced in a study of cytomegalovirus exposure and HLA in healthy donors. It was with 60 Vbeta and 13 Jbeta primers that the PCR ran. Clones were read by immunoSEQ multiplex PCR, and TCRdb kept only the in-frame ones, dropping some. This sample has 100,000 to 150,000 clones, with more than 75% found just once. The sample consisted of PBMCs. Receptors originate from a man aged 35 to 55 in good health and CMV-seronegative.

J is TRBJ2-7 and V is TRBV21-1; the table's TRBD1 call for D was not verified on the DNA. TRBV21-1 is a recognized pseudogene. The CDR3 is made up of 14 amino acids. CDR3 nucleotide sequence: TGTGCCAGCAGCCCACGGACAGGGAAGTACGAGCAGTACTTC. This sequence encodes CASSPRTGKYEQYF.

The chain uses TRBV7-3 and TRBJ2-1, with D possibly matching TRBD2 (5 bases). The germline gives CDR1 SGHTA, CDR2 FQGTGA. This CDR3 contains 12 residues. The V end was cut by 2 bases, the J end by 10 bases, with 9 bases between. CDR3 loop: CASSLGGGEQFF. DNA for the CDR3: TGTGCCAGCAGCTTAGGCGGCGGGGAGCAGTTCTTC.

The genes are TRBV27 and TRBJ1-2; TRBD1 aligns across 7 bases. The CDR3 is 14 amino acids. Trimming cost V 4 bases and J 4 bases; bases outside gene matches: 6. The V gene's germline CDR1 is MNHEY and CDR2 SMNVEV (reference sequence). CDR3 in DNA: TGTGCCAGCAGTTCTTCCGGGACAGCCTATGGCTACACCTTC. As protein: CASSSSGTAYGYTF.

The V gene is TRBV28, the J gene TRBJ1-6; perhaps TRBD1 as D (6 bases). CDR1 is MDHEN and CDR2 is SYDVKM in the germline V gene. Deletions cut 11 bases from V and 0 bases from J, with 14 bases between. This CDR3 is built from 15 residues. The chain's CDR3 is CAHRRGGSYNSPLHF. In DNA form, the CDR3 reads TGTGCCCACCGAAGGGGGGGCTCCTATAATTCACCCCTCCACTTT.

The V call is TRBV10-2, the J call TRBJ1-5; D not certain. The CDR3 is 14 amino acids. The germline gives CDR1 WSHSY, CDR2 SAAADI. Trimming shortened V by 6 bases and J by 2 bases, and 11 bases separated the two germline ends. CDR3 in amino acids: CASSGLDGNQPQHF. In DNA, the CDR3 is TGCGCCAGCAGCGGCCTAGACGGCAATCAGCCCCAGCATTTT.